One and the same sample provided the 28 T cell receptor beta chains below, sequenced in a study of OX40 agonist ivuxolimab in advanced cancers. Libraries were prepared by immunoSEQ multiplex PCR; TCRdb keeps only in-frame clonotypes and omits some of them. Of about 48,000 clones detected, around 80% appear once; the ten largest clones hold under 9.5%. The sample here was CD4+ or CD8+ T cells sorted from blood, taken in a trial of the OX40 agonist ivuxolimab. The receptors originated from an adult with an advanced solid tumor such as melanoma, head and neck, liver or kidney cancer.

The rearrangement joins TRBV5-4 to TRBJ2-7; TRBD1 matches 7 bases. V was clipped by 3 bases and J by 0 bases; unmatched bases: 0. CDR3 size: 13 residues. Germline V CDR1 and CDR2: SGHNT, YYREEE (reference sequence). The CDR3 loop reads CASSWDSSYEQYF. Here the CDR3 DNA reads TGTGCCAGCAGCTGGGACAGCTCCTACGAGCAGTACTTC.

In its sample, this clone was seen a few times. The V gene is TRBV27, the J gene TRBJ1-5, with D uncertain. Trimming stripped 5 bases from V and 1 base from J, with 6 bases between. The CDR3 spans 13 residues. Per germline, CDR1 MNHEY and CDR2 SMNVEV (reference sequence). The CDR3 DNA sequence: TGTGCCAGCAGTGTGGACAGCAATCAGCCCCAGCATTTT. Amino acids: CASSVDSNQPQHF.

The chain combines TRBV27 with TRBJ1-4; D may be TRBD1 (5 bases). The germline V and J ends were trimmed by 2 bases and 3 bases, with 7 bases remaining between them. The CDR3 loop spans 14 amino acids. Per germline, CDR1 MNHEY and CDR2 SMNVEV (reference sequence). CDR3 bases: TGTGCCAGCAGTTTACAAGGGGCTAATGAAAAACTGTTTTTT. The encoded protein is CASSLQGANEKLFF.

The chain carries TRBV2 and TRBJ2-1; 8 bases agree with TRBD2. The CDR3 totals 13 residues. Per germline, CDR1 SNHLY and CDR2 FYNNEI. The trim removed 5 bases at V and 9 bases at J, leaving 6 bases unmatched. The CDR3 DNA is TGTGCCAGCAGTAAGGGACGGGAGGGTGAGCAGTTCTTC. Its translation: CASSKGREGEQFF.

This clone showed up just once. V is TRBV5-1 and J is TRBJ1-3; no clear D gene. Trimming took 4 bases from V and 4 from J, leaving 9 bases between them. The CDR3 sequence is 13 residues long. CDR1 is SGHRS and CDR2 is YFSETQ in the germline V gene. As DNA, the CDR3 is TGCGCCAGCAGCGGTGTGGGGGGAAACACCATATATTTT. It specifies CASSGVGGNTIYF.

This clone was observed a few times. The chain's CDR3 is CASSYSGTDRYEQYF. CDR3 bases: TGTGCCAGCAGTTACTCCGGGACAGACCGCTACGAGCAGTACTTC. V usage is TRBV6-5 and J usage is TRBJ2-7; TRBD1 matches at 7 bases. This CDR3 contains 15 residues. Germline CDR1 is MNHEY and CDR2 is SVGAGI. The V and J ends lost 0 bases and 3 bases, in that order; junction bases with no gene match: 5.

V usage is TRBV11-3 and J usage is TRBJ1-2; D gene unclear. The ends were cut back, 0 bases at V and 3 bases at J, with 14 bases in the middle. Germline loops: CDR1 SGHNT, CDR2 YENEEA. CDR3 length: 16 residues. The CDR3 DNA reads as TGTGCCAGCAGCTTAGAACTTAAGGAATTGGACTATGGCTACACCTTC. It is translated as CASSLELKELDYGYTF.

The CDR3 coding sequence is TGTGCCAGCAGGACCATCGGGACACTTGCCTACGAGCAGTACTTC. Protein sequence: CASRTIGTLAYEQYF. The chain couples TRBV6-1 to TRBJ2-7; perhaps TRBD1 as D (6 bases). CDR3 size: 15 residues. The germline V and J ends were trimmed by 6 bases and 2 bases, with 17 bases remaining between them. CDR1 is MNHNS, CDR2 SASEGT, per germline.

The CDR3 loop reads CAWSVLSGSFYNEQFF. The CDR3 bases are TGTGCCTGGAGTGTATTGAGCGGAAGTTTCTACAATGAGCAGTTCTTC. This sequence joins TRBV30 and TRBJ2-1; the D gene is possibly TRBD2 (5 bases). Germline CDR1 and CDR2: GTSNPN and SVGIG (reference sequence). This CDR3 region has 16 residues. V lost 0 bases and J 3 bases, leaving 15 bases between the germline ends.

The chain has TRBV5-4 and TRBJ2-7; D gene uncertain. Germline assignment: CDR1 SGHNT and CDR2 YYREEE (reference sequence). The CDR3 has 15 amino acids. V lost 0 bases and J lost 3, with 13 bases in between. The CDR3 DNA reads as TGTGCCAGCAGCTTGGGAGATCCAGCAGTCTACGAGCAGTACTTC. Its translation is CASSLGDPAVYEQYF.

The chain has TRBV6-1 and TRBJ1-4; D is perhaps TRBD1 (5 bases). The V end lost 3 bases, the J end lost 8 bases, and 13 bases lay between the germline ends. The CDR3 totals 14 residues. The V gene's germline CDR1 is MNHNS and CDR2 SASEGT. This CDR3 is CASSEWRGREKLFF. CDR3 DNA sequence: TGTGCCAGCAGTGAGTGGAGGGGTCGGGAAAAACTGTTTTTT.

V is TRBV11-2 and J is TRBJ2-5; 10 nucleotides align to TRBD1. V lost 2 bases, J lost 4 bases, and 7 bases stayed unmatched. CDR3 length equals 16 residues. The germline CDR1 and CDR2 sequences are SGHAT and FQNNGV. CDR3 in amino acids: CASSLRGDRGGETQYF. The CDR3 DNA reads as TGTGCCAGCAGCTTAAGGGGGGACAGGGGAGGAGAGACCCAGTACTTC.

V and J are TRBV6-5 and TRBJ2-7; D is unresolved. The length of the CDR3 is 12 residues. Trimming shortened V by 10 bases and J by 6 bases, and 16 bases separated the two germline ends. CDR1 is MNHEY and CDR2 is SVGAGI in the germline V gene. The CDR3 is CATTWEGGEQYF. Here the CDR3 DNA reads TGTGCCACAACCTGGGAAGGTGGCGAGCAGTACTTC.

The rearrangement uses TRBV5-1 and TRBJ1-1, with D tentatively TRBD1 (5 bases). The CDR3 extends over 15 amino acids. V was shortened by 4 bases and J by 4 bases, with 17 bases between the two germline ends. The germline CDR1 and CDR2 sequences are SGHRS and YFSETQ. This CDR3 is CASSREGPPSTEAFF. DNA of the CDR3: TGCGCCAGCAGCAGAGAGGGACCGCCGAGCACTGAAGCTTTCTTT.

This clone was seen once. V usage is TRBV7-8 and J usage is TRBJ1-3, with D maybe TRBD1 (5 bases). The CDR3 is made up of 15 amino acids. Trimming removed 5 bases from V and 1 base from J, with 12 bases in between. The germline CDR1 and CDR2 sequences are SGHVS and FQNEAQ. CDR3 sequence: CASSTYRGSGNTIYF. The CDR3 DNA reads TGTGCCAGCAGCACCTATCGGGGGTCTGGAAACACCATATATTTT.

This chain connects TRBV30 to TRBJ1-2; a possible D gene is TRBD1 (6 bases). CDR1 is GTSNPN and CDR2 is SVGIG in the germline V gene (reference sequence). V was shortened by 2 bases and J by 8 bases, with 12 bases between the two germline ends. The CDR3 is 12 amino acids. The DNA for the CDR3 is TGTGCCTGGAGTCGACAGGCGGGGGGCTACACCTTC. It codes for CAWSRQAGGYTF. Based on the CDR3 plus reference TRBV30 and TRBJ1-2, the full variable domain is SQTIHQWPATLVQPVGSPLSLECTVEGTSNPNLYWYRQAAGRGLQLLFYSVGIGQISSEVPQNLSASRPQDRQFILSSKKLLLSDSGFYLCAWSRQAGGYTFGSGTRLTVV.

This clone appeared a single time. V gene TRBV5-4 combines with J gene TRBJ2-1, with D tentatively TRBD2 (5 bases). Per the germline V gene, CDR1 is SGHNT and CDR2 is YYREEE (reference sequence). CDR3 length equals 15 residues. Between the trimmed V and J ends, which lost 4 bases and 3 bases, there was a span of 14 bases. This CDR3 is CASSRQPEVYNEQFF. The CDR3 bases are TGTGCCAGCAGCCGTCAGCCGGAGGTCTACAATGAGCAGTTCTTC.

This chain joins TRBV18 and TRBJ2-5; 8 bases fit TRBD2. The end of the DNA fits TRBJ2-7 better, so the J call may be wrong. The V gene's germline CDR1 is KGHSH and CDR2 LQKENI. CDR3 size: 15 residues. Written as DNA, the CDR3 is TGTGCCAGCTCACCACCGATTAGCGGGATCGTCGAGCAGTACTTC. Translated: CASSPPISGIVEQYF.

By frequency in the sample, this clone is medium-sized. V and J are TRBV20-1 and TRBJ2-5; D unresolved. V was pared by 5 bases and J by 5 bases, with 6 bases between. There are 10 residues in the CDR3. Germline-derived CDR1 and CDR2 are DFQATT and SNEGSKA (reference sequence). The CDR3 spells CSAVRETQYF. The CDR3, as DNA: TGCAGTGCTGTTCGGGAGACCCAGTACTTC.

The CDR3 region is CASSYGQGNTGELFF. The CDR3 region has the DNA TGTGCCAGCAGTTACGGGCAGGGTAACACCGGGGAGCTGTTTTTT. V is TRBV6-6 and J is TRBJ2-2, with TRBD1 as a possible D gene (5 bases). The CDR3 extends over 15 amino acids. V was trimmed by 2 bases and J by 2 bases, leaving 9 bases between them. Germline values: CDR1 MNHNY, CDR2 SVGAGI (reference sequence).

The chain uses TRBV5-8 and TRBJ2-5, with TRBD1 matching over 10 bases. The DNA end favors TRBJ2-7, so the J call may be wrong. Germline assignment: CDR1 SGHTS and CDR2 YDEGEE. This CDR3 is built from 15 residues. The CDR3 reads CASRRPGQGSYEQYF. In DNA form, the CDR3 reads TGTGCCAGCAGACGTCCGGGACAGGGGTCCTACGAGCAGTACTTC.

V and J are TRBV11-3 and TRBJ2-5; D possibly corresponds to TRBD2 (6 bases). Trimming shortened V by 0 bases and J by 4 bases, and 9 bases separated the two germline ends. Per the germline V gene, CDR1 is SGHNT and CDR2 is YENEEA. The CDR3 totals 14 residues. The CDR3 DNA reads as TGTGCCAGCAGCTTAGAGGGGAGGTTAGAGACCCAGTACTTC. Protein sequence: CASSLEGRLETQYF.

The CDR3 DNA is TGTGCCAGCAGCGCCCGACTAGCGGGATTGGGGGAGAATGAGCAGTTCTTC. Translated, it gives CASSARLAGLGENEQFF. The gene calls are TRBV9 and TRBJ2-1; 11 bases are shared with TRBD2. The CDR3 covers 17 residues. From germline, CDR1 is SGDLS and CDR2 YYNGEE. With 3 bases clipped from V and 7 bases from J, the junction kept 12 bases outside the gene matches.

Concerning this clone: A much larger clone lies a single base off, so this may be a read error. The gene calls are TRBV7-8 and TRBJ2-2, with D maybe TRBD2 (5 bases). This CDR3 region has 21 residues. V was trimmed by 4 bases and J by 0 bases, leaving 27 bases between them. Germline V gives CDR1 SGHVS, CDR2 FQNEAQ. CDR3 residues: CASSSLAIHTGLSSNTGELFF. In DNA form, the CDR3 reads TGTGCCAGCAGCTCATTGGCCATACACACCGGACTGAGCTCGAACACCGGGGAGCTGTTTTTT.

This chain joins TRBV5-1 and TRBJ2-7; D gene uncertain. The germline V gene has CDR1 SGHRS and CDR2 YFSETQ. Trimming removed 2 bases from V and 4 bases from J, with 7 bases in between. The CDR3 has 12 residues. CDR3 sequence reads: CASSFVGYEQYF. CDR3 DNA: TGCGCCAGCAGCTTCGTGGGTTACGAGCAGTACTTC.

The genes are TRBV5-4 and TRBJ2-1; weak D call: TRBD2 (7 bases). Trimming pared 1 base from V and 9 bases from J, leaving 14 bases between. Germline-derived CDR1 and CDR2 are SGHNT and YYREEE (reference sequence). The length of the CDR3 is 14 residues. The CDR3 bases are TGTGCCAGCAGCTTGCCGAGGGGGGGGCGTGAGCAGTTCTTC. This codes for CASSLPRGGREQFF.

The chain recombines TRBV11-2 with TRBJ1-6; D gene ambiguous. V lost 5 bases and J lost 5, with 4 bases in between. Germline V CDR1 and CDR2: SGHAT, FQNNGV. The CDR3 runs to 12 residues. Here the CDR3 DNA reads TGTGCCAGCAGCAGGAATAATTCACCCCTCCACTTT. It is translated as CASSRNNSPLHF.

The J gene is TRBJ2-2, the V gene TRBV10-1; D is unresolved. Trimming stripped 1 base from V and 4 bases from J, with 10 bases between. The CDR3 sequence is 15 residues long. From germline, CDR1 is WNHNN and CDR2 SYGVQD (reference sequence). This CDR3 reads CASSEWPKITGELFF. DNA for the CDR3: TGCGCCAGCAGTGAGTGGCCGAAGATCACCGGGGAGCTGTTTTTT.